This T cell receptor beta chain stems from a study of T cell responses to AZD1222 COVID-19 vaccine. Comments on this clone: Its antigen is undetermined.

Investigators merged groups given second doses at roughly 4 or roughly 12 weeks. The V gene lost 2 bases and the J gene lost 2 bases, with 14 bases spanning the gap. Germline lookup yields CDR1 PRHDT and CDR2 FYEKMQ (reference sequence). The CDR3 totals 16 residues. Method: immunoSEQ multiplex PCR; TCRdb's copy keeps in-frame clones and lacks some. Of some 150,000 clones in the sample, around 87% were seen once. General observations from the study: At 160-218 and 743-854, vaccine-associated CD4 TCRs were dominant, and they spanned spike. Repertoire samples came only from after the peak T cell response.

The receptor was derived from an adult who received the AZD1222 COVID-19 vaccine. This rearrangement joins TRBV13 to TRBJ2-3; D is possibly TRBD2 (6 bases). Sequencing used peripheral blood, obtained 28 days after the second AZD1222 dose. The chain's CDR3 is CASSLRLARDTDTQYF. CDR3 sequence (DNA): TGTGCCAGCAGCTTACGCCTAGCGCGGGACACAGATACGCAGTATTTT.